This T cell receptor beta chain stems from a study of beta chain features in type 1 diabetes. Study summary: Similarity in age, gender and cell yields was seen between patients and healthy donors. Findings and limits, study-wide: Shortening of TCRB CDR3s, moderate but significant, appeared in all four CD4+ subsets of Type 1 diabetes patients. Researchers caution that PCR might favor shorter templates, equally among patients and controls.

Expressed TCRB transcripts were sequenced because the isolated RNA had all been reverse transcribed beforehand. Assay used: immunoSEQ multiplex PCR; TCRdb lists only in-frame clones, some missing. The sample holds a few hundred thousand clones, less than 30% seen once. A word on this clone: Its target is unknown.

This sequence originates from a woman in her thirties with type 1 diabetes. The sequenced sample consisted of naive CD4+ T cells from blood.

Here the CDR3 reads CAWTDPSRGNTEAFF. CDR3 in DNA: TGTGCCTGGACCGACCCGAGCAGGGGGAACACTGAAGCTTTCTTT. The J gene is TRBJ1-1, the V gene TRBV30, with a possible D match to TRBD1 (6 bases). The CDR3 runs to 15 residues. Trimming cost V 4 bases and J 1 base, with 16 bases left between them. Germline values: CDR1 GTSNPN, CDR2 SVGIG (reference sequence).